The present TCR beta chain was sequenced within a study of molecular identifiers for immune sequencing clone quantification. Study details: In replicates, RNA from about 21,000 or 97,000 naive CD8 cells was divided five ways and four parts were sequenced.

General observations from the study: Clones above 20 RNA copies contained over 98% of effector molecules but under 1% of naive ones.

Naive CD8 T cells, phenotype CD8+CD4-CCR7+CD45RA+, were sorted. This clonotype was observed at least ten times. Its antigen is currently unknown. Bulk libraries came from a prior protocol with listed TCR primers. TCRdb re-derived calls from the PCR reads in MiXCR, one entry per CDR3 protein. Of about 640,000 distinct CDR3 sequences in the sample, just under 20% are singletons; the top ten hold 0.7% to 1%. The CDR3 runs 11 residues. V was cut by 6 bases and J by 5 bases, with 8 bases left in between. Looked up from germline, CDR1 is MNHEY and CDR2 is SVGAGI. This receptor was obtained from a human donor in good health. Some libraries in this study had Jurkat cell RNA spiked in. The specimen sequenced was naive CD8+ T cells from blood, with Jurkat cell RNA spiked in. Subset noted: FACS-sorted CD8+CD4-CCR7+CD45RA+ naive T cells. The rearrangement links TRBV6-5 to TRBJ2-7; D is possibly TRBD1 (5 bases). CDR3 region: CASRQGNEQYF. The DNA of the CDR3 is TGTGCCAGCAGGCAGGGAAACGAGCAGTACTTC.